This T cell receptor (beta chain) was recovered during a study of shared clonotypes between healthy human individuals (TCRdb year 2020). Study-level background: Two women and a few men aged 18 to 49 years were included in the cohort. Per donor, three plates each were used for CD4 naive and CD4 memory, two for CD8 naive, and one for CD8 memory. To estimate repertoire size and how much clonotype sharing occurs between individuals, the study deeply sequenced the blood TCR repertoires of a handful of healthy adults. Libraries were prepared and TCR repertoires were sequenced by different laboratories using diverse techniques, in order to increase sequencing depth and limit assay-specific biases. Leukapheresis yielded between about 0.94 and 10 billion PBMCs per donor. The research as a whole found: Across four donors, approximately 4.6% of naive CD4, roughly 3.8% of naive CD8, around 2.5% of memory CD4, and roughly 0.41% of memory CD8 clonotypes were shared. Rarefaction of sorted-subset datasets indicated incomplete sequencing despite the large sequencing depth. Higher generation probabilities were observed for clonotypes shared by all four sorted-subset donors than for non-shared clonotypes. Estimated clonotype richness was generally larger for naive than for memory subsets. Sampling was restricted to blood, and TCR repertoires in tissue are likely to differ from TCR repertoires in blood. Because the study included a small number of donors, the genetic and exposure-history diversity represented was limited. Pairwise subsampling indicated that sequencing depth was expected to affect the degree of clonotype sharing among donors.

Using the deep immunoSEQ assay, TCR CDR3 regions were amplified from genomic DNA by multiplex PCR. Genomic DNA extracted from each cell subset was distributed evenly over all wells of several immunoSEQ 96-well plates, and each plate served as one replicate. For sorted subsets, each replicate PCR was loaded with about 200 ng genomic DNA, equivalent to 30,000 or so T cell genomes. The purified libraries were quantified using a Qubit 3.0 fluorometer, sized with a Bioanalyzer 2100, and then quantified again using the KAPA Library Quantification kit. Every immunoSEQ 96-well plate was sequenced on a separate single-read 150-cycle Illumina NextSeq 550 flow cell. On the authors' methods: Because only junctional sequences without quality scores were contained in the immunoSEQ output, filtering matching that applied to full-length reads could not be performed. To assign V/J genes and CDR3, sequences were annotated using PyIR, a Python wrapper for IgBLAST v1.9, with IMGT germline references. Reads were filtered out if the reads had weak V/J assignments (E-value above 1e-6), no CDR3, stop codons, out-of-frame junctions, or ambiguous translated residues. A V3J clonotype was defined by an identical inferred V gene, J gene, and CDR3 amino acid sequence. Percentage overlap between repertoires was calculated by dividing the number of shared unique clonotypes by the size of the smaller repertoire. RTK rarefaction, the Chao1 estimator, and Recon v2.1 estimates of unobserved clonotypes were used to assess repertoire richness. OLGA was used to compute generation probabilities for all TCRbeta clonotypes that the gDNA method yielded from a handful of donors. TCRdb obtained this table from immuneACCESS and retained in-frame rearrangements with V and J assigned. These tables miss some clones; where compared with another copy, unresolved V genes account for less than half of the shortfall, and the remainder is unexplained. D and trimming were read from the DNA, whereas the V and J calls and clone size are those reported in that table. The sample table lists more than 600,000 clones, about 90% of them with a count of one. The ten largest clones take up more than 20% of the sample.

Regarding this clone: What this receptor recognizes is not known. Nothing much larger sits one base from this clone, and base qualities are not available.

CD8 naive samples were obtained by positive selection for CCR7 among CD45RO-negative cells, yielding a CD45RA+CCR7+ population from which TemRA cells were excluded. The donors were healthy, HIV-negative adults who had no recently reported acute infections or vaccinations. Only Caucasian adults living in Nashville, Tennessee, USA were represented among the donors. After blood collection by leukapheresis, PBMCs were isolated using Ficoll-Histopaque density gradient centrifugation and then cryopreserved in the vapor phase of liquid nitrogen. Analytical flow cytometry was used to check the purity and quantity of every magnetically sorted T cell population. Genomic DNA was isolated from each sorted fraction and quantified by UV absorbance on a Nanodrop 2000c. V is cut back by 4 bases and J by 3 bases, with 0 bases in the junction unmatched. Including the terminal cysteine and phenylalanine, the CDR3 comprises 13 residues. CDR3 DNA is the only sequence kept; it has 39 bases, read in frame from the first base. CDR1 and CDR2 were assigned from the germline V gene as MNHNS and SASEGT.

The TCR originated in a man aged 25-45 years in good health. The chain joins TRBV6-1 to TRBJ2-3, with TRBD2 identical over 8 junction bases. The material sequenced was naive CD8+ T cells sorted from blood. Per the publication, the cell subset or site label means: CD45RA+CCR7+. The DNA sequence reads TGTGCCAGCAGTGTAGCGGGGACAGATACGCAGTATTTT. Its product reads: CASSVAGTDTQYF.